A selection of T cell receptor beta chains follows, all from one sample in a study of blood T cell repertoires in COVID-19. The method was immunoSEQ multiplex PCR; TCRdb's version includes in-frame clones alone and lacks a portion of them. Here the sample spans 100,000 to 110,000 clones, about 80% being singletons. Sequenced input: peripheral blood. All receptors derive from a man aged 65 to 79 with active or convalescent COVID-19. The CDR3 runs from the conserved cysteine through the conserved F or W.

V | CDR3
TRBV7-9 | CASSLARGAMYGYTF
TRBV6-6 | CASSYPGHAFF
TRBV6-2/TRBV6-3 | CASSLPPGQRTDTQYF
TRBV3-1/TRBV3-2 | CASSLAGEPKNIQYF
TRBV18 | CASSPRGSRMTNEKLFF
TRBV6-2/TRBV6-3 | CASSYARQGAQVGYTF
TRBV4-3 | CASSRVGEEGNEQFF
TRBV24-1 | CATSGKQGNGYTF
TRBV5-1 | CASSLSWTAPPQEAFF
TRBV25-1 | CASSRGFSGYTF
TRBV5-1 | CASSPRGPGALSYGYTF
TRBV5-4 | CASSHDRGHYEQYF
TRBV13 | CASSFSSRLDIQYF
TRBV9 | CASSEYPGQNSGANVLTF
TRBV6-2/TRBV6-3 | CASSQPRAGDPEDGYTF
TRBV28 | CASRPGGNTEAFF
TRBV5-1 | CASSLGSRGTNEKLFF
TRBV5-1 | CASSLVPGQGVNGYTF
TRBV30 | CAWIERDRGDTGELFF
TRBV21-1 | CASSKEGRRGQNQPQHF
TRBV18 | CASSLGAGSTGELFF
TRBV12-3/TRBV12-4 | CASSLAGGQGRYF
TRBV6-5 | CASSRPGGAGYTF